This T cell receptor (beta chain) was profiled in a study of PD-L1 blockade in urothelial cancer (dated by TCRdb to about 2017). In the study overall: All patients started therapy around 2014 and received atezolizumab 1,200 mg intravenously every 3 weeks. About 85% of the roughly 29 patients were males with bladder-origin urothelial cancer, and about 60% of the roughly 30 reported a prior smoking history. Patients had an ECOG performance status of 0 or 1 and had received between 0 and 3 prior chemotherapy regimens. Blood samples were analyzed at two time points: 3 weeks after treatment start (second dose) and 6 weeks after treatment start. A median of roughly 140,000 T cells and some 82,000 unique TCRs was obtained from blood samples, and a median clonality of about 0.08 was observed. An exploratory multi-omic analysis was conducted of the somatic, immune and clinical correlates of response to PD-L1 blockade with atezolizumab in urothelial cancer. TCR sequencing covered pretreatment tumor samples and matched, serially collected peripheral blood taken before and after atezolizumab treatment. Durable clinical benefit was defined as progression-free survival longer than 6 months, and TCR features were also tested against progression-free and overall survival. In the same patients who had TCR sequencing, pretreatment tumors also underwent whole exome sequencing and RNA sequencing. Under 10 patients reached durable clinical benefit, while 15 to 25 patients did not. Pretreatment blood TCR-seq was available for nearly 30 patients, at least one posttreatment blood collection was obtained for 25 or so patients, and tumor TCR-seq was available for 25 or so patients.

The V and J ends are trimmed by 3 bases and 6 bases, leaving 24 bases between them. CDR1 and CDR2, per the germline V gene, are ENHRY and SYGVKD. Including the terminal cysteine and phenylalanine, the CDR3 comprises 17 residues. The only DNA kept is the CDR3, 51 bases in frame from the first base. A total of around 30 patients with locally advanced or metastatic urothelial carcinoma, treated at Memorial Sloan Kettering on a trial protocol, made up the cohort. Peripheral blood mononuclear cells were collected from each patient pretreatment and during treatment, giving between 1 and 8 total time points per patient. The Qiagen DNeasy Blood extraction kit was used to purify genomic DNA from total PBMCs and tumor samples. PBMCs were collected pretreatment and during treatment, and were isolated and stored as previously described. As regards this clone: No cognate antigen has been identified for it. No quality values exist for individual bases; no much larger clone is one base distant.

On the study overall, not on this receptor specifically: Because the sample size was small (n = 29) and many of the analyses were exploratory, the results are meant to be hypothesis-generating. Improved progression-free and overall survival was found to be associated with pretreatment peripheral blood TCR clonality below the median. Patients with durable benefit showed greater expansion of tumor-associated TCR clones in peripheral blood 3 weeks after starting treatment (n = 22, p = 0.022).

Synthetic TCR analog templates were spiked into each PCR to estimate absolute template abundance from read counts. The immunoSEQ assay used bias-controlled V and J gene primers to amplify TCRbeta CDR3 regions from genomic DNA. Sequencing of rearranged TCRbeta segments was done at approximately 20X coverage. Regarding the original processing steps: Clustering was used to correct sequencing errors, and CDR3s were annotated against IMGT so that V, D and J genes could be assigned. Only productive TCRbeta rearrangements were used in downstream analyses, excluding out-of-frame or stop-codon sequences. Clonality was calculated as one minus the Shannon entropy normalized by the log of the number of unique productive sequences. Clones differing between time points or between blood and tumor were identified by Fisher's exact test with Benjamini-Hochberg correction at adjusted p below 0.01. TCRdb holds this immuneACCESS table with in-frame rearrangements only. Some clones are missing; in checked studies, unresolved V genes explain under half, and the rest has no known cause. D and trimming were read from the DNA, whereas the V and J calls and clone size are those reported in that table. A total of 80,000 to 100,000 clones appear in this sample, 82% of them only once. Clones ranked in the top ten supply 8% to 9.5% of the sample.

The TCR sequence derives from a man between 65 and 80 years old with urothelial cancer. The chain was built from TRBV10-3 and TRBJ2-7; a weak D assignment points to TRBD2 (5 bases agree). The sequences come from PBMCs, collected around atezolizumab (anti-PD-L1) treatment. The CDR3 region reads CAISDSGWAIPRAEQYF. Here is the DNA: TGTGCCATCAGTGACTCGGGATGGGCCATACCAAGGGCCGAGCAGTACTTC.